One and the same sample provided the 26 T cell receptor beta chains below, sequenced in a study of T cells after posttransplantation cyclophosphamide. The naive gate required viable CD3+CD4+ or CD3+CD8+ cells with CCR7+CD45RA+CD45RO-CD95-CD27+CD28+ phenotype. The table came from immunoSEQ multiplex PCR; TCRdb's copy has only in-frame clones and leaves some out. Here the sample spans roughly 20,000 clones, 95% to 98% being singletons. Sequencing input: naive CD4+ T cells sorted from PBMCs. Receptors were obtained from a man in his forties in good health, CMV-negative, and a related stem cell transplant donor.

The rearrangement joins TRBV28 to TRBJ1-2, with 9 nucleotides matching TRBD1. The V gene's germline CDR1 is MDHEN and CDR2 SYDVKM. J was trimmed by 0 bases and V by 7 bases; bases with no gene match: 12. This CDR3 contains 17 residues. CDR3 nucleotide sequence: TGTGCCAGCACTTTTCTGGACAGGGGAGACACTAACTATGGCTACACCTTC. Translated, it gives CASTFLDRGDTNYGYTF.

CDR3: CASSLGANYGYTF. The CDR3 DNA reads TGTGCCAGCAGCCTGGGGGCGAACTATGGCTACACCTTC. This sequence joins TRBV2 and TRBJ1-2; tentatively, D is TRBD1 (6 bases). Germline V gene data show CDR1 as SNHLY and CDR2 as FYNNEI. V was pared by 6 bases and J by 2 bases, with 10 bases between. The CDR3 runs to 13 residues.

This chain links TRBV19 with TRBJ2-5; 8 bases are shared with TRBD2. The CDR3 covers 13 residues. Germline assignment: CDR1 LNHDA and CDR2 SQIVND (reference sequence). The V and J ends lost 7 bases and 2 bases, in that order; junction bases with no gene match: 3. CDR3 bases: TGTGCCAGTAAGCCTAGCGGGCAAGAGACCCAGTACTTC. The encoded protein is CASKPSGQETQYF. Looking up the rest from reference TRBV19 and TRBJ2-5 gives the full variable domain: DGGITQSPKYLFRKEGQNVTLSCEQNLNHDAMYWYRQDPGQGLRLIYYSQIVNDFQKGDIAEGYSVSREKKESFPLTVTSAQKNPTAFYLCASKPSGQETQYFGPGTRLLVL.

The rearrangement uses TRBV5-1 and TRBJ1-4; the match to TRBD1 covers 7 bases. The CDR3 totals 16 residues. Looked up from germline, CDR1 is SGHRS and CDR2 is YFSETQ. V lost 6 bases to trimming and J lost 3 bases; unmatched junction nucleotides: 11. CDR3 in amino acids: CASNEQGLRANEKLFF. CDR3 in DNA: TGCGCCAGCAACGAACAGGGGCTACGGGCTAATGAAAAACTGTTTTTT.

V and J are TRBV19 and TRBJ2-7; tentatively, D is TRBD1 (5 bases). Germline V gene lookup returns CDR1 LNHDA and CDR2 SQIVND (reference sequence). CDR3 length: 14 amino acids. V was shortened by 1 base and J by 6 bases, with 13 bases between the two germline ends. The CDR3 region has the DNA TGTGCCAGTAGTATAGCAGGCCAGGGCGGCGAGCAGTACTTC. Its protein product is CASSIAGQGGEQYF.

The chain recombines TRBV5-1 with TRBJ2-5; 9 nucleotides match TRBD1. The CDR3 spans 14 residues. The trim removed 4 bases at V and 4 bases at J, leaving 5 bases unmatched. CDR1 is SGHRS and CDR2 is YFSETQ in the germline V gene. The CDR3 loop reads CASSGGQGRETQYF. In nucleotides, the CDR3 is TGCGCCAGCAGCGGGGGACAGGGTAGAGAGACCCAGTACTTC.

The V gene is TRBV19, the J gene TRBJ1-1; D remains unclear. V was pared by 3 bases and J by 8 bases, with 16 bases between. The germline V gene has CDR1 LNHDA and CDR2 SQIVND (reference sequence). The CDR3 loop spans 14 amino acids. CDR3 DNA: TGTGCCAGTAGTATCAATCGTGGTTCGAGGGAAGCTTTCTTT. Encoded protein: CASSINRGSREAFF.

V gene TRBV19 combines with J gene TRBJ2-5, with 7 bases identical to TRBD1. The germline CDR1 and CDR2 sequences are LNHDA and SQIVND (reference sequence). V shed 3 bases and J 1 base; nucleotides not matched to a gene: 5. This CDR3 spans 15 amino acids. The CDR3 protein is CASSMGQGVQETQYF. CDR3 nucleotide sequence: TGTGCCAGTAGTATGGGTCAGGGGGTCCAAGAGACCCAGTACTTC. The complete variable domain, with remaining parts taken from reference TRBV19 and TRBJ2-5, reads DGGITQSPKYLFRKEGQNVTLSCEQNLNHDAMYWYRQDPGQGLRLIYYSQIVNDFQKGDIAEGYSVSREKKESFPLTVTSAQKNPTAFYLCASSMGQGVQETQYFGPGTRLLVL.

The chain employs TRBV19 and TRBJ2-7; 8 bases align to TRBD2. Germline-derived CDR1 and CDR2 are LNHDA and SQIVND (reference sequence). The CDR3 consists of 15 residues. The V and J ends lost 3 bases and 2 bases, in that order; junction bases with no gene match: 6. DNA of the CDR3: TGTGCCAGTAGTATCCGCACTAGCGGTACCTACGAGCAGTACTTC. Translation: CASSIRTSGTYEQYF.

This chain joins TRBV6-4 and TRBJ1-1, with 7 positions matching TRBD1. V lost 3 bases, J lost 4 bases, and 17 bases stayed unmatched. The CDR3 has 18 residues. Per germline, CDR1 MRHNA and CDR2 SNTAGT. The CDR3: CASSEDYLSGDSCTEAFF. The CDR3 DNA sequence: TGTGCCAGCAGTGAAGATTATTTATCAGGGGACAGTTGCACTGAAGCTTTCTTT.

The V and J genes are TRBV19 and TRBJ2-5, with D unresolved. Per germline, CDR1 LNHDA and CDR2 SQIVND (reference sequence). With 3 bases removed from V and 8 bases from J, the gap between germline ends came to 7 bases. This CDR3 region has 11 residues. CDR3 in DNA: TGTGCCAGTAGTATGGAGTCAACCCAGTACTTC. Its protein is CASSMESTQYF.

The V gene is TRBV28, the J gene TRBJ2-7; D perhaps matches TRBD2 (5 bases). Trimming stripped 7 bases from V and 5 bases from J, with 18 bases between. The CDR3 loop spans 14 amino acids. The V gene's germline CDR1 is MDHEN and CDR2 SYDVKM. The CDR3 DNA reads TGTGCCAGCACCCCCCGGGGTAGGTGGGACGAGCAGTACTTC. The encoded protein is CASTPRGRWDEQYF.

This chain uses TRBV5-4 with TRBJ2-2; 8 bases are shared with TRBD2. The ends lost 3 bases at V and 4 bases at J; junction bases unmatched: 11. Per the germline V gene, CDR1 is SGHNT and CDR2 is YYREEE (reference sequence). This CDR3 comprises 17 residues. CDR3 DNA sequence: TGTGCCAGCAGCTCTGGGGGGGGACTAGGGGCCACCGGGGAGCTGTTTTTT. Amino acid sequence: CASSSGGGLGATGELFF. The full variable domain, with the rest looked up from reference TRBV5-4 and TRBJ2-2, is ETGVTQSPTHLIKTRGQQVTLRCSSQSGHNTVSWYQQALGQGPQFIFQYYREEENGRGNFPPRFSGLQFPNYSSELNVNALELDDSALYLCASSSGGGLGATGELFFGEGSRLTVL.

CDR3 protein: CASSYGTGHYEQYF. In DNA, the CDR3 is TGTGCCAGCAGTTACGGGACAGGCCACTACGAGCAGTACTTC. J is TRBJ2-7 and V is TRBV27; 8 bases are shared with TRBD1. Looked up from germline, CDR1 is MNHEY and CDR2 is SMNVEV (reference sequence). This CDR3 contains 14 residues. Germline trimming cut 4 bases from V and 3 bases from J; bases unmatched to any gene: 5.

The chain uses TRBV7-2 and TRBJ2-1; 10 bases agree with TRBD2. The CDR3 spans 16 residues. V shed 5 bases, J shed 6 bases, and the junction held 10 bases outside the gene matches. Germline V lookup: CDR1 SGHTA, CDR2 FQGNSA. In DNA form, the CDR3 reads TGTGCCAGCAGCCCTTGGGATAGCGGGAGGACCAATGAGCAGTTCTTC. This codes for CASSPWDSGRTNEQFF.

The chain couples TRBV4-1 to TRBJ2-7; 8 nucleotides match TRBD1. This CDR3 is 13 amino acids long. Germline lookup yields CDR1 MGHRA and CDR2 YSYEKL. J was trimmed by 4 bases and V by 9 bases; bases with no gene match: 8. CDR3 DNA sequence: TGCGCCAGTCGAGAGGGACAGGTGTACGAGCAGTACTTC. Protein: CASREGQVYEQYF.

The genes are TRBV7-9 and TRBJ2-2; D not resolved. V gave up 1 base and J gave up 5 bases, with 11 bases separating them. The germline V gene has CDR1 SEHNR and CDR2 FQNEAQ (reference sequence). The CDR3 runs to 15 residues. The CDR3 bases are TGTGCCAGCAGCTTAGAACGCGTATTGACCGGGGAGCTGTTTTTT. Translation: CASSLERVLTGELFF.

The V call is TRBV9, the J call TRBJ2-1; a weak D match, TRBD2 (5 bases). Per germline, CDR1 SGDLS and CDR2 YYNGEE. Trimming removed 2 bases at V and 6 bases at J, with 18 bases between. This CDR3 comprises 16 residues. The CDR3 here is CASSVPGLRGANEQFF. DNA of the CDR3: TGTGCCAGCAGCGTTCCAGGACTCCGAGGCGCCAATGAGCAGTTCTTC.

The DNA of the CDR3 is TGTGCCAGCAGCTCTCGGGAGTTCCACGAGCAGTACTTC. Its protein product is CASSSREFHEQYF. This chain uses TRBV11-2 with TRBJ2-7; D is possibly TRBD2 (6 bases). CDR3 length: 13 amino acids. CDR1 and CDR2 from the germline V gene are SGHAT and FQNNGV. V dropped 4 bases and J dropped 5 bases, with 12 bases sitting between them.

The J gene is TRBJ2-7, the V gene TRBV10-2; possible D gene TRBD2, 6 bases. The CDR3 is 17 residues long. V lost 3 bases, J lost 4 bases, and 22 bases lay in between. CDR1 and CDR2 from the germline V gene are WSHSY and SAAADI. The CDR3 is CASSDSLVLRENYEQYF. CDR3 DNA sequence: TGCGCCAGCAGTGACTCTTTAGTGTTACGGGAGAATTACGAGCAGTACTTC.

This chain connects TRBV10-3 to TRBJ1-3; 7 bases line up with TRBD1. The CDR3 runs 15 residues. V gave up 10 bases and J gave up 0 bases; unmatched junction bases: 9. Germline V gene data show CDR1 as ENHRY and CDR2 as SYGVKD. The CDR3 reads CATRQGATSGNTIYF. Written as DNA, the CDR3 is TGTGCCACCCGACAGGGAGCCACCTCTGGAAACACCATATATTTT.

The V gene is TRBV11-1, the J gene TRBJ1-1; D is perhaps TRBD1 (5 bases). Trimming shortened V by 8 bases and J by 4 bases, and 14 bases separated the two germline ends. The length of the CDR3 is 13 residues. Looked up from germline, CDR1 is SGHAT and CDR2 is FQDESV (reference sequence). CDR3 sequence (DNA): TGTGCCAGCTCTATAGGGGTTGGCACTGAAGCTTTCTTT. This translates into CASSIGVGTEAFF.

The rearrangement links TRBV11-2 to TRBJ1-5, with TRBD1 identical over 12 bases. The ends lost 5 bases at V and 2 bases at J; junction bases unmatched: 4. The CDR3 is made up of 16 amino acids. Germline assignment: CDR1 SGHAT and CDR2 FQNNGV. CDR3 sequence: CASSPGTGGGNQPQHF. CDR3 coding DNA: TGTGCCAGCAGCCCAGGGACAGGGGGCGGCAATCAGCCCCAGCATTTT.

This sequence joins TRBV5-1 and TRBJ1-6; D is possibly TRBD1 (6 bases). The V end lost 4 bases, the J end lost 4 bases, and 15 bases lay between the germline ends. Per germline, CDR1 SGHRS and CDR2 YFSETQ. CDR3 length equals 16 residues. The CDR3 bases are TGCGCCAGCAGCGAAGGACAGACCCCGTATAATTCACCCCTCCACTTT. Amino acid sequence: CASSEGQTPYNSPLHF.

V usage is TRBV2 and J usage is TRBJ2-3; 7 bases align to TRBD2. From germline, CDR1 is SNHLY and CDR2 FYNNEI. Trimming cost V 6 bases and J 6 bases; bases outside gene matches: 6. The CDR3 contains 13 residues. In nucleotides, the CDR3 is TGTGCCAGCAGGAGACTAGCCCTCGATACGCAGTATTTT. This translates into CASRRLALDTQYF.

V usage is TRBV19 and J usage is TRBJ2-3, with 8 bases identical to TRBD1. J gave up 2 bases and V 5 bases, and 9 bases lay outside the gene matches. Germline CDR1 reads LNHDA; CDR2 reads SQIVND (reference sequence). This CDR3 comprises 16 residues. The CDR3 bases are TGTGCCAGTAGTCCCCTTCCGACAGGGGCCACAGATACGCAGTATTTT. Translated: CASSPLPTGATDTQYF.